The 8 T cell receptor beta chains reported below all come from one sample, sequenced in a study of T cells in Graves' hyperthyroidism and ophthalmopathy (dated by TCRdb to the late 2010s). Libraries came from multiplex PCR. The instrument given in TCRdb is Illumina HiSeq 2000. TCR beta CDR3 regions were amplified from RNA transcripts. A first-round RT-PCR of the TCR CDR3 used the HTBI primer set with the Qiagen OneStep RT-PCR kit. Using fastp at Q25 and MiXCR, TCRdb reprocessed the public reads and kept productive beta chains. Entries are consolidated by CDR3 protein sequence, retaining the most common genes and DNA. This sample comprises nearly 600,000 distinct CDR3 sequences, approximately 15% of them detected only once. The leading ten clones occupy around 7% of the sample. The sample taken for sequencing was blood. The source is a woman younger than 30 with Graves' ophthalmopathy.

This clonotype was observed many times. The chain joins TRBV20-1 to TRBJ2-5; either TRBD1 or TRBD2 may supply D (5 bases each). V lost 3 bases, J lost 2 bases, and 16 bases lay in between. The CDR3 covers 15 residues. The V gene's germline CDR1 is DFQATT and CDR2 SNEGSKA (reference sequence). The CDR3 is CSARGRGSQQETQYF. The CDR3, as DNA: TGCAGTGCTAGGGGACGGGGTAGTCAACAAGAGACCCAGTACTTC.

As to this clonotype: Just one base apart from a much larger clone, this may be a read error. V and J are TRBV7-8 and TRBJ1-2; 7 bases are shared with TRBD1. Trimming took 0 bases from V and 4 from J; bases not matched to a gene: 2. Per germline, CDR1 SGHVS and CDR2 FQNEAQ. CDR3 length equals 14 residues. In DNA form, the CDR3 reads TGTGCCAGCAGCTTAGCGGCAGGGGGCTATGGCTACACCTTC. Translation: CASSLAAGGYGYTF.

The sample holds many counts of this clonotype. This rearrangement joins TRBV7-2 to TRBJ2-1; 11 positions match TRBD2. The junction had 7 bases not matched to a gene; V was cut back by 4 bases and J by 8 bases. Looked up from germline, CDR1 is SGHTA and CDR2 is FQGNSA. CDR3 length: 15 amino acids. The DNA of the CDR3 is TGTGCCAGCAGCTCCACTAGCGGGAGTGTCTATGAGCAGTTCTTC. Translating gives CASSSTSGSVYEQFF.

V is TRBV5-5 and J is TRBJ1-1, with D possibly being TRBD1 (5 bases). This CDR3 comprises 15 residues. V gave up 1 base and J gave up 5 bases, with 15 bases separating them. Per germline, CDR1 SGHKS and CDR2 YYEKEE (reference sequence). The CDR3 DNA reads TGTGCCAGCAGCTTGTTCGCAGGGATGGAGACTGAAGCTTTCTTT. Amino acid sequence: CASSLFAGMETEAFF.

The chain combines TRBV28 with TRBJ2-1; 12 bases map to TRBD2. Germline V gene sequence: CDR1 MDHEN, CDR2 SYDVKM. The CDR3 runs to 15 residues. V lost 8 bases to trimming and J lost 0 bases; unmatched junction nucleotides: 2. The DNA for the CDR3 is TGTGCCAGCGGGACTAGCGGGTTCTCCTACAATGAGCAGTTCTTC. This encodes CASGTSGFSYNEQFF.

The gene calls are TRBV30 and TRBJ1-2; unclear D gene. Germline lookup yields CDR1 GTSNPN and CDR2 SVGIG (reference sequence). CDR3 length: 10 amino acids. Trimming pared 8 bases from V and 4 bases from J, leaving 8 bases between. CDR3 in DNA: TGTGCCGGGCGGCGCTATGGCTACACCTTC. It is translated as CAGRRYGYTF.

The chain is built from TRBV12-3 or TRBV12-4 and TRBJ2-7; 9 bases are shared with TRBD1. There are 14 residues in the CDR3. Trimming at V came to 8 bases and at J to 3 bases, leaving 8 bases not matched to a gene. The CDR3 reads CASGPGTGNYEQYF. The CDR3 region has the DNA TGTGCCAGCGGGCCCGGGACAGGGAACTACGAGCAGTACTTC.

This clonotype was seen repeatedly, ten times or more. The chain carries TRBV12-3 or TRBV12-4 and TRBJ2-7, with D possibly being TRBD2 (5 bases). The CDR3 has 16 amino acids. Trimming took off 3 bases at V and 2 bases at J, with 17 bases between the two ends. CDR3 region: CASSLWGSVMAYEQYF. In nucleotides, the CDR3 is TGTGCCAGCAGTTTGTGGGGTAGCGTAATGGCCTACGAGCAGTACTTC.